This T cell receptor (beta chain) was identified during a study of T-cell memory formation after mild COVID-19. Turning to the study itself: TCR clusters were largely donor specific.

TCRdb processed the 5' RACE reads anew with MiXCR; each CDR3 protein has one entry. The data contain around 430,000 distinct CDR3 sequences, 15% to 20% of them singletons. Germline assignment: CDR1 MNHEY and CDR2 SVGEGT. V was pared by 2 bases and J by 7 bases, with 14 bases of the junction left unmatched. This CDR3 is built from 16 residues. There are a few counts of this clonotype. Its antigen remains unidentified. Whole-study results and caveats: Several responding clones turned up in pre-infection memory, indicating that cross-reactive memory may have taken part.

The specimen sequenced was PBMCs or a T cell subset sorted from them (not recorded which). The rearrangement links TRBV6-2 or TRBV6-3 to TRBJ2-7, with TRBD2 matching over 7 bases. This sequence originates from a man in his late teens or twenties who had mild COVID-19 (a few samples of this study predate the infection). Cell type and time point are not known. The CDR3 DNA follows: TGTGCCAGCAGTTACCCCCTGAGCGGGGCCCTGAGGGAGCAGTACTTC. The encoded protein is CASSYPLSGALREQYF.